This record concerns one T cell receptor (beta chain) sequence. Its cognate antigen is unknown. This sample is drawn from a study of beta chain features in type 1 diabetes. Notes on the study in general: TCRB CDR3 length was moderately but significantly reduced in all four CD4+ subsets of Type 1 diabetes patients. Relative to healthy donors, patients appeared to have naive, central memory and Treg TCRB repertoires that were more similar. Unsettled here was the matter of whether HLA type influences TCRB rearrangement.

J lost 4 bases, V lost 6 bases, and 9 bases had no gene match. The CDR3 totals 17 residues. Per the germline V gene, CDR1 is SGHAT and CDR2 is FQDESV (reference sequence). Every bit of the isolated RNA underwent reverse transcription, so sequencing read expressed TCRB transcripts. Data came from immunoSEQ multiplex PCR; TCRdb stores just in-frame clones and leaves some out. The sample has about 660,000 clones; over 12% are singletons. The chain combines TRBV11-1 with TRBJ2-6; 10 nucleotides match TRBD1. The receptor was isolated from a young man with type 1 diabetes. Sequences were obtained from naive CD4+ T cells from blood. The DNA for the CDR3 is TGTGCCAGCAGACAAGACAGGGGGCTCGGAGGGGCCAACGTCCTGACTTTC. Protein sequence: CASRQDRGLGGANVLTF.